One and the same sample provided the 15 T cell receptor beta chains below, sequenced in a study of vaccination effects on CD4 cells after COVID-19. These receptors are not linked to any known antigen. With the ViraFEST assay, the study expanded antigen-specific CD4+ T cells using viral peptide pools, then sequenced them. Having been cultured for 10 days, the cells underwent CD4+ T cell isolation. Of the BNT162b2 and mRNA-1273 vaccines, participants received two doses of one or the other. Sequencing was performed with immunoSEQ multiplex PCR; in TCRdb, only in-frame clones are kept and a portion is missing. The sample has 29,000 or so clones, 74% seen once. Sequenced material: CD4+ T cells from PBMCs cultured with HCoV-OC43 spike peptides, taken after COVID-19 vaccination. Sample subset: HCoV-OC43 spike overlapping peptide pool stimulation. All receptors derive from a human donor who received a COVID-19 vaccine.

J is TRBJ2-3 and V is TRBV6-5; 9 nucleotides align to TRBD2. Per the germline V gene, CDR1 is MNHEY and CDR2 is SVGAGI. The CDR3 loop spans 13 amino acids. Trimming cost V 8 bases and J 6 bases; bases outside gene matches: 6. The CDR3: CASGAGGPDTQYF. The DNA of the CDR3 is TGTGCCAGCGGCGCGGGGGGGCCTGATACGCAGTATTTT.

This rearrangement joins TRBV25-1 to TRBJ2-5; D perhaps matches TRBD1 (5 bases). V lost 4 bases, J lost 0 bases, and 15 bases lay in between. Per the germline V gene, CDR1 is MGHDK and CDR2 is SYGVNS. This CDR3 region has 16 residues. The CDR3 region is CASSARRAGYQETQYF. CDR3 in DNA: TGTGCCAGCAGTGCCCGAAGGGCAGGGTACCAAGAGACCCAGTACTTC.

J is TRBJ2-5 and V is TRBV5-1; unclear D gene. Germline V gene sequence: CDR1 SGHRS, CDR2 YFSETQ. The CDR3 loop spans 15 amino acids. Trimming cost V 1 base and J 1 base, with 11 bases left between them. The CDR3 region is CASSLSYSPQETQYF. CDR3 DNA sequence: TGCGCCAGCAGCTTGTCGTACAGCCCCCAAGAGACCCAGTACTTC.

The rearrangement uses TRBV11-2 and TRBJ2-1; 10 nucleotides agree with TRBD2. The V and J ends lost 2 bases and 8 bases, in that order; junction bases with no gene match: 12. CDR3 length equals 17 residues. The germline gives CDR1 SGHAT, CDR2 FQNNGV. CDR3 bases: TGTGCCAGCAGCTTATTCTCGGGTAGCGGGAGGTCCGATGAGCAGTTCTTC. It is translated as CASSLFSGSGRSDEQFF. The complete variable domain, with remaining parts taken from reference TRBV11-2 and TRBJ2-1, reads EAGVAQSPRYKIIEKRQSVAFWCNPISGHATLYWYQQILGQGPKLLIQFQNNGVVDDSQLPKDRFSAERLKGVDSTLKIQPAKLEDSAVYLCASSLFSGSGRSDEQFFGPGTRLTVL.

The chain couples TRBV6-5 to TRBJ2-3; D is unresolved. Between the trimmed V and J ends, which lost 0 bases and 4 bases, there was a span of 8 bases. The germline CDR1 and CDR2 sequences are MNHEY and SVGAGI. This CDR3 comprises 14 residues. The CDR3 nucleotides are TGTGCCAGCAGTTACTCGGCCTGGTCAGATACGCAGTATTTT. Protein sequence: CASSYSAWSDTQYF.

The chain couples TRBV2 to TRBJ1-2, with TRBD1 matching 7 bases. The CDR3 runs to 13 residues. The germline CDR1 and CDR2 sequences are SNHLY and FYNNEI. V lost 6 bases to trimming and J lost 7 bases; unmatched junction nucleotides: 8. In DNA form, the CDR3 reads TGTGCCAGCAGAGAACAGGGGAGGTCTGGCTACACCTTC. It codes for CASREQGRSGYTF.

The CDR3 spells CASSWPGGGGTGELFF. The CDR3 coding sequence is TGTGCCAGCAGTTGGCCCGGTGGTGGGGGGACCGGGGAGCTGTTTTTT. The chain couples TRBV6-5 to TRBJ2-2; D possibly corresponds to TRBD2 (6 bases). This CDR3 contains 16 residues. Trimming removed 4 bases from V and 5 bases from J, with 17 bases in between. Germline CDR1 is MNHEY and CDR2 is SVGAGI.

The chain joins TRBV2 to TRBJ2-7, with TRBD2 identical over 9 bases. J gave up 3 bases and V 6 bases, and 6 bases lay outside the gene matches. This CDR3 spans 14 amino acids. The germline gives CDR1 SNHLY, CDR2 FYNNEI. The CDR3 sequence: CASRELAGDYEQYF. The CDR3 DNA follows: TGTGCCAGCAGGGAACTAGCGGGTGACTACGAGCAGTACTTC.

The rearrangement uses TRBV14 and TRBJ1-3; no definite D call. Trimming left V 4 bases short and J 4 bases short, with 14 bases between. CDR1 SGHDN and CDR2 FVKESK come from the germline V gene. CDR3 length: 15 amino acids. The CDR3 DNA follows: TGTGCCAGCAGCCTTTACGACGGGATCGGAAACACCATATATTTT. It translates to CASSLYDGIGNTIYF.

Here the CDR3 DNA reads TGTGCCAGTAGTATCATGGCCGTAGACGGCTACGAGCAGTACTTC. Encoded protein: CASSIMAVDGYEQYF. This sequence joins TRBV19 and TRBJ2-7; D uncertain. Trimming pared 3 bases from V and 3 bases from J, leaving 15 bases between. The CDR3 is made up of 15 amino acids. Germline CDR1 is LNHDA and CDR2 is SQIVND (reference sequence). The variable domain in full, completed from reference TRBV19 and TRBJ2-7, reads DGGITQSPKYLFRKEGQNVTLSCEQNLNHDAMYWYRQDPGQGLRLIYYSQIVNDFQKGDIAEGYSVSREKKESFPLTVTSAQKNPTAFYLCASSIMAVDGYEQYFGPGTRLTVT.

V and J are TRBV25-1 and TRBJ1-2; no definite D call. Trimming took off 2 bases at V and 4 bases at J, with 11 bases between the two ends. The CDR3 consists of 14 residues. CDR1 MGHDK and CDR2 SYGVNS come from the germline V gene. CDR3 nucleotide sequence: TGTGCCAGCAGTGAAGGCAGAAACTCCTATGGCTACACCTTC. Its protein is CASSEGRNSYGYTF.

This clone showed up just a few times. J is TRBJ2-7 and V is TRBV6-1; 8 positions agree with TRBD1. The CDR3 sequence is 16 residues long. The J segment lost 2 bases and the V segment lost 4 bases, leaving 10 bases of the junction unmatched. Germline V gives CDR1 MNHNS, CDR2 SASEGT. For the CDR3, the DNA is TGTGCCAGCAGTGGAAGCTTTAGGACAGGGACCTACGAGCAGTACTTC. Amino acid sequence: CASSGSFRTGTYEQYF.

The chain carries TRBV7-9 and TRBJ2-3; the match to TRBD1 covers 8 bases. The trim removed 3 bases at V and 6 bases at J, leaving 11 bases unmatched. Germline V gene data show CDR1 as SEHNR and CDR2 as FQNEAQ (reference sequence). The CDR3 totals 16 residues. The CDR3 sequence is CASSFQGTGARDTQYF. DNA for the CDR3: TGTGCCAGCAGCTTTCAAGGGACAGGAGCCCGGGATACGCAGTATTTT.

The chain combines TRBV19 with TRBJ2-5; D gene unclear. There are 13 residues in the CDR3. In germline, CDR1 is LNHDA, CDR2 SQIVND (reference sequence). Trimming removed 6 bases at V and 3 bases at J, with 11 bases between. The CDR3 sequence is CASREMGKETQYF. Written as DNA, the CDR3 is TGTGCCAGTAGGGAGATGGGGAAAGAGACCCAGTACTTC.

The rearrangement joins TRBV7-2 to TRBJ2-6, with 7 positions matching TRBD1. After removal of 3 bases from V and 1 base from J, the junction contained 0 bases not matched to a gene. Germline V lookup: CDR1 SGHTA, CDR2 FQGNSA. This CDR3 contains 15 residues. Here the CDR3 reads CASSLTGSGANVLTF. The CDR3, as DNA: TGTGCCAGCAGCTTGACAGGGTCTGGGGCCAACGTCCTGACTTTC.